This T cell receptor beta chain was profiled in a study of cytomegalovirus exposure and HLA in healthy donors. The PCR contained 60 Vbeta and 13 Jbeta primers. Repertoires were generated with immunoSEQ multiplex PCR, while TCRdb's copy carries only in-frame clones and drops some. The data contain 150,000 to 200,000 clones, about four fifths of them singletons. Trimming took 1 base from V and 1 from J, leaving 13 bases between them. The CDR3 covers 16 residues. CDR1 SGHKS and CDR2 YYEKEE come from the germline V gene (reference sequence). The sequence came from a male donor in good health and CMV-seropositive. This chain uses TRBV5-5 with TRBJ2-3; D perhaps matches TRBD1 (6 bases). Specimen: PBMCs. In DNA form, the CDR3 reads TGTGCCAGCAGCTTGAGGGTTGCAGGGGGCACAGATACGCAGTATTTT. Translated, it gives CASSLRVAGGTDTQYF.